Listed below are T cell receptor beta chains from one sample, sequenced in a study of beta chain features in type 1 diabetes. The protocol was immunoSEQ multiplex PCR, while the TCRdb copy is restricted to in-frame clones and leaves out a portion. Of some 240,000 clones listed, roughly 16% are singletons. The sequencing sample was made of naive CD4+ T cells from blood. The receptors here all came from a man between 25 and 39 years old with type 1 diabetes. Both conserved end residues are part of each CDR3. D genes are given only for firm matches. Clone size is given for some rows only: seen once, a few or many times, or a class if the clone is expanded.

>-|TRBV7-9|few|TRBJ2-7
CASSFKPNVDEQYF
TGTGCCAGCAGCTTTAAACCCAACGTGGACGAGCAGTACTTC
>-|TRBV6-6|-|TRBJ1-5
CASSYSIGGVDQPQHF
TGTGCCAGCAGTTACTCGATTGGGGGGGTTGATCAGCCCCAGCATTTT
>-|TRBV28|-|TRBJ2-7
CASSLIGETYEQYF
TGTGCCAGCAGTTTAATCGGGGAAACCTACGAGCAGTACTTC
>TRBD2|TRBV30|few|TRBJ2-1
CAWSVVAGGGEQFF
TGTGCCTGGAGTGTTGTAGCGGGAGGCGGTGAGCAGTTCTTC
>-|TRBV29-1|-|TRBJ2-1
CSGAHVAGRADEQFF
TGCAGCGGGGCCCACGTGGCGGGAAGGGCCGATGAGCAGTTCTTC
>-|TRBV29-1|-|TRBJ2-7
CSAGQTYEQYF
TGCAGCGCCGGACAGACCTACGAGCAGTACTTC
>-|TRBV30|-|TRBJ2-1
CAWSFNGNEQFF
TGTGCCTGGAGTTTTAATGGCAATGAGCAGTTCTTC
>-|TRBV29-1|-|TRBJ2-3
CSVRRDGTDTQYF
TGCAGCGTTCGTCGGGACGGAACAGATACGCAGTATTTT
>-|TRBV2|few|TRBJ2-3
CASSVAADTQYF
TGTGCCAGCAGCGTAGCGGCAGATACGCAGTATTTT
>-|TRBV25-1|-|TRBJ1-1
CASSELRGAEAFF
TGTGCCAGCAGTGAACTACGAGGGGCGGAGGCTTTCTTT
>-|TRBV7-2|once|TRBJ2-1
CASSPRPGTYNEQFF
TGTGCCAGCAGCCCCCGGCCGGGGACCTACAATGAGCAGTTCTTC
>-|TRBV7-9|-|TRBJ2-7
CASSGGREQYF
TGTGCCAGCAGCGGGGGGCGCGAGCAGTACTTC
>-|TRBV9|few|TRBJ2-3
CASSVAALGADTQYF
TGTGCCAGCAGCGTTGCAGCCTTAGGGGCAGATACGCAGTATTTT
>-|TRBV4-1|-|TRBJ1-2
CASSQELGPVYGYTF
TGCGCCAGCAGCCAAGAACTGGGGCCGGTATATGGCTACACCTTC
>-|TRBV5-1|-|TRBJ2-5
CASGPGTQKETQYF
TGCGCCAGCGGTCCCGGGACCCAGAAAGAGACCCAGTACTTC
>TRBD1|TRBV25-1|-|TRBJ2-7
CASSDPRDRVVPYF
TGTGCCAGCAGTGACCCCCGGGACAGGGTGGTTCCGTACTTC
>TRBD1|TRBV13|few|TRBJ1-5
CASSLGQGNQPQHF
TGTGCCAGCAGCTTAGGACAGGGGAATCAGCCCCAGCATTTT
>-|TRBV15|-|TRBJ2-3
CATSRDGSTQDTQYF
TGTGCCACCAGCAGAGATGGGTCAACACAGGATACGCAGTATTTT
>-|TRBV5-1|once|TRBJ2-5
CASSSAQETQYF
TGCGCCAGCAGCTCGGCTCAAGAGACCCAGTACTTC
>TRBD1|TRBV29-1|-|TRBJ2-1
CSVVLQGQYNEQFF
TGCAGCGTTGTTTTACAGGGGCAGTACAATGAGCAGTTCTTC
>TRBD1|TRBV2|few|TRBJ2-4
CASSTDRDAKNIQYF
TGTGCCAGCAGTACTGACAGGGACGCCAAAAACATTCAGTACTTC
>-|TRBV30|-|TRBJ1-1
CAWSALPWAAMNTEAFF
TGTGCCTGGAGTGCCCTTCCCTGGGCCGCTATGAACACTGAAGCTTTCTTT
>TRBD1|TRBV28|few|TRBJ2-2
CASSSPGTGGSGELFF
TGTGCCAGCAGTTCCCCCGGGACAGGGGGCAGCGGGGAGCTGTTTTTT
>-|TRBV13|few|TRBJ2-1
CASSLRINRNEQFF
TGTGCCAGCAGCTTAAGAATTAACCGGAATGAGCAGTTCTTC
>-|TRBV30|few|TRBJ2-7
CAWSNGVSSYEQYF
TGTGCCTGGAGTAACGGGGTGAGCTCCTACGAGCAGTACTTC
>-|TRBV18|-|TRBJ2-7
CASSPPGLFYEQYF
TGTGCCAGCTCACCACCGGGGCTGTTCTACGAGCAGTACTTC
>TRBD1|TRBV9|-|TRBJ1-2
CASSAGTGGSGYTF
TGTGCCAGCAGCGCCGGGACAGGGGGAAGTGGCTACACCTTC
>-|TRBV2|-|TRBJ2-1
CASLSFGNEQFF
TGTGCCAGCCTCTCTTTCGGGAATGAGCAGTTCTTC
>-|TRBV7-9|-|TRBJ2-3
CASRHGGALDTQYF
TGTGCCAGCAGGCACGGGGGAGCCCTAGATACGCAGTATTTT
>-|TRBV30|few|TRBJ1-1
CAWRPGPTNTEAFF
TGTGCCTGGAGGCCGGGACCGACGAACACTGAAGCTTTCTTT